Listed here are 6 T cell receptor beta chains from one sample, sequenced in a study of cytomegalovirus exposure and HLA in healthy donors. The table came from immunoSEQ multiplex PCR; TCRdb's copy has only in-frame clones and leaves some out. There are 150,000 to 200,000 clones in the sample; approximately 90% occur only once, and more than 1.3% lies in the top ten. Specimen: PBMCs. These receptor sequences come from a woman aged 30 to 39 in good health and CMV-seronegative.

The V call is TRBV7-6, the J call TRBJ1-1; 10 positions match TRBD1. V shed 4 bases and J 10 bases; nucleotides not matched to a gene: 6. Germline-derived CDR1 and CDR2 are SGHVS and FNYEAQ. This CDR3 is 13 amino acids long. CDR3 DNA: TGTGCCAGCAGCTCCCGGGACAGGGGTTCAGCTTTCTTT. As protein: CASSSRDRGSAFF.

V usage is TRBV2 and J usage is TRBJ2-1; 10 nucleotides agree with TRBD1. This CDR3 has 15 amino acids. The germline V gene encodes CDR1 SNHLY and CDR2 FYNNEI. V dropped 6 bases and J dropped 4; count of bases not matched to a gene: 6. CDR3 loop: CASSLGQGVYNEQFF. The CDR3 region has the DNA TGTGCCAGCAGCCTCGGACAGGGGGTTTACAATGAGCAGTTCTTC.

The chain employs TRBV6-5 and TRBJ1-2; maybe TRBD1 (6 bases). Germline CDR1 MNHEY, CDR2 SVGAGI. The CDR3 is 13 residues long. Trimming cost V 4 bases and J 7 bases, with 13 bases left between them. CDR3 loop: CASSSGHPFGYTF. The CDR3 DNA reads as TGTGCCAGCAGTTCGGGACACCCTTTTGGCTACACCTTC.

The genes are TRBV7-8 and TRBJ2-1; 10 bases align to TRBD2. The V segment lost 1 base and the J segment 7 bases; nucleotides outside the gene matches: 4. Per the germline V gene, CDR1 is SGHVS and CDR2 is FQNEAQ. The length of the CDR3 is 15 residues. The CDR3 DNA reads TGTGCCAGCAGCTTAGAACTAGCGGGGTTAAATGAGCAGTTCTTC. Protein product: CASSLELAGLNEQFF.

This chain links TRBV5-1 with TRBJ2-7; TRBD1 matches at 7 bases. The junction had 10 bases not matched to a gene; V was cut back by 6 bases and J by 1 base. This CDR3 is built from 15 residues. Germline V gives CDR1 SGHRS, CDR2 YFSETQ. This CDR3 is CASNTGTATSYEQYF. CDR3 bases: TGCGCCAGCAACACCGGGACAGCAACTTCCTACGAGCAGTACTTC.

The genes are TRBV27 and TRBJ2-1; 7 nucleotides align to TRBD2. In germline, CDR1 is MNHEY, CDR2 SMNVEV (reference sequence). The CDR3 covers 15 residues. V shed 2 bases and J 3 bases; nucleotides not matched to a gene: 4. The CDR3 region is CASSLGGVYYNEQFF. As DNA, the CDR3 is TGTGCCAGCAGTTTAGGGGGGGTGTACTACAATGAGCAGTTCTTC.